Each of the 26 T cell receptor beta chains below was sequenced from the same sample in a study of cytomegalovirus exposure and HLA in healthy donors (dated by TCRdb to 2016 to 2017). The receptor library was made with the immunoSEQ multiplex PCR assay. The multiplex PCR relied on a mix of 60 forward primers for TCR Vbeta segments and 13 reverse primers for TCR Jbeta segments. TCRdb stores this immuneACCESS table with in-frame sequences only. Part of the clones is absent; in the studies checked, under half of the shortfall reflects unresolved V genes, and no reason is known for the rest. This sample comprises 160,000 or so clones, more than 70% of them detected only once. Approximately 1.3% of the sample lies in the top ten. Sequences were obtained from PBMCs. These TCRs come from a man between 60 and 75 years old in good health and CMV-seronegative.

This chain joins TRBV7-9 and TRBJ1-4; D gene unclear. Germline loops: CDR1 SEHNR, CDR2 FQNEAQ (reference sequence). Trimming stripped 5 bases from V and 8 bases from J, with 15 bases between. There are 14 residues in the CDR3. The CDR3 DNA reads as TGTGCCAGCAGCCCACCCGGTGTAAAGGAAAAACTGTTTTTT. Translating gives CASSPPGVKEKLFF.

This clone was seen only a few times. The chain carries TRBV2 and TRBJ2-3; D unclear. The CDR3 is 13 residues long. V lost 7 bases and J 0 bases, leaving 8 bases between the germline ends. Germline CDR1 and CDR2: SNHLY and FYNNEI. This CDR3 is CASTGMSTDTQYF. In DNA form, the CDR3 reads TGTGCCAGCACGGGTATGAGCACAGATACGCAGTATTTT.

This sequence joins TRBV19 and TRBJ2-2; possibly TRBD2 for D (5 bases). The CDR3 is 16 amino acids. Trimming shortened V by 6 bases and J by 6 bases, and 20 bases separated the two germline ends. Germline V CDR1 and CDR2: LNHDA, SQIVND (reference sequence). CDR3 in DNA: TGTGCCAGTAGCCCCGGGGTGGGTTCCACAGCCGGGGAGCTGTTTTTT. Translating it yields CASSPGVGSTAGELFF. Full variable domain (outside the CDR3, taken from reference TRBV19 and TRBJ2-2): DGGITQSPKYLFRKEGQNVTLSCEQNLNHDAMYWYRQDPGQGLRLIYYSQIVNDFQKGDIAEGYSVSREKKESFPLTVTSAQKNPTAFYLCASSPGVGSTAGELFFGEGSRLTVL.

The chain combines TRBV6-5 with TRBJ2-7; D is perhaps TRBD2 (6 bases). Germline V gene sequence: CDR1 MNHEY, CDR2 SVGAGI. V dropped 1 base and J dropped 4 bases, with 17 bases sitting between them. The CDR3 consists of 16 residues. The CDR3 nucleotides read TGTGCCAGCAGTTACTTCGGGGGTGGGGATAGGTACGAGCAGTACTTC. It yields the protein CASSYFGGGDRYEQYF.

The table lists this clone with a count of one. The chain is built from TRBV7-8 and TRBJ2-7, with 11 bases aligning to TRBD1. The CDR3 is made up of 15 amino acids. CDR1 SGHVS and CDR2 FQNEAQ come from the germline V gene. The trim removed 1 base at V and 2 bases at J, leaving 1 base unmatched. The CDR3 loop is CASSLGTGGTYEQYF. DNA of the CDR3: TGTGCCAGCAGCTTAGGGACAGGGGGCACCTACGAGCAGTACTTC.

This rearrangement joins TRBV7-6 to TRBJ2-7; 8 bases are shared with TRBD2. The ends lost 1 base at V and 6 bases at J; junction bases unmatched: 8. CDR1 and CDR2 (germline): SGHVS, FNYEAQ. This CDR3 has 15 residues. CDR3 DNA sequence: TGTGCCAGCAGCTTAGGCAGCGGGGGCCGGGGCGAGCAGTACTTC. Translation gives CASSLGSGGRGEQYF. Full variable domain (rest looked up from reference TRBV7-6 and TRBJ2-7): GAGVSQSPRYKVTKRGQDVALRCDPISGHVSLYWYRQALGQGPEFLTYFNYEAQQDKSGLPNDRFSAERPEGSISTLTIQRTEQRDSAMYRCASSLGSGGRGEQYFGPGTRLTVT.

The rearrangement joins TRBV5-6 to TRBJ2-1, with TRBD2 identical over 12 bases. Germline CDR1 and CDR2: SGHDT and YYEEEE. V lost 4 bases and J lost 2; bases outside the gene matches: 7. The CDR3 is 17 residues long. CDR3 region: CASSLRTSGVAYNEQFF. In DNA, the CDR3 is TGTGCCAGCAGCCTTCGGACTAGCGGGGTTGCCTACAATGAGCAGTTCTTC.

This clone showed up just a few times. J is TRBJ1-5 and V is TRBV6-6; D gene unclear. Germline CDR1 reads MNHNY; CDR2 reads SVGAGI (reference sequence). This CDR3 is built from 14 residues. V was shortened by 2 bases and J by 6 bases, with 11 bases between the two germline ends. CDR3 region: CASSYGQEGQPQHF. Written as DNA, the CDR3 is TGTGCCAGCAGTTACGGGCAGGAAGGTCAGCCCCAGCATTTT.

The chain joins TRBV29-1 to TRBJ2-2; 8 nucleotides line up with TRBD2. This CDR3 is 14 amino acids long. V lost 0 bases to trimming and J lost 13 bases; unmatched junction nucleotides: 10. Germline assignment: CDR1 SQVTM and CDR2 ANQGSEA. Here the CDR3 DNA reads TGCAGCGTTGAAGAGATCGGGGGGGGCCGAGTGCTGTTTTTT. It is translated as CSVEEIGGGRVLFF.

This chain links TRBV28 with TRBJ2-5, with 7 bases identical to TRBD1. This CDR3 spans 15 amino acids. CDR1 and CDR2 from the germline V gene are MDHEN and SYDVKM. V gave up 5 bases and J gave up 4 bases; unmatched junction bases: 10. The CDR3 is CASSPIQGRRETQYF. CDR3 DNA sequence: TGTGCCAGCAGTCCAATACAGGGGCGGAGAGAGACCCAGTACTTC.

The J gene is TRBJ2-2, the V gene TRBV29-1; D not certain. The CDR3 sequence is 13 residues long. Germline V CDR1 and CDR2: SQVTM, ANQGSEA. The V end lost 1 base, the J end lost 4 bases, and 7 bases lay between the germline ends. The CDR3 loop is CSVEGARTGELFF. The CDR3 DNA reads TGCAGCGTTGAAGGAGCGCGCACCGGGGAGCTGTTTTTT.

J is TRBJ2-7 and V is TRBV5-1; D perhaps matches TRBD1 (6 bases). V lost 7 bases and J lost 3, with 14 bases in between. This CDR3 is built from 13 residues. Per the germline V gene, CDR1 is SGHRS and CDR2 is YFSETQ. CDR3 protein: CASLRGSFYEQYF. CDR3 DNA: TGCGCCAGCCTGAGGGGGAGTTTCTACGAGCAGTACTTC.

The chain is built from TRBV10-1 and TRBJ1-5; no firm D call. The CDR3 totals 15 residues. Germline CDR1 and CDR2: WNHNN and SYGVQD (reference sequence). V was cut by 6 bases and J by 3 bases, with 15 bases left in between. CDR3 protein: CASRALRSYNQPQHF. In nucleotides, the CDR3 is TGCGCCAGCAGAGCCTTGAGGAGCTACAATCAGCCCCAGCATTTT.

The CDR3 reads CASSVTGGSEAFF. The CDR3 DNA sequence: TGTGCCAGCAGCGTGACAGGGGGCTCTGAAGCTTTCTTT. The gene calls are TRBV7-8 and TRBJ1-1; 10 nucleotides agree with TRBD1. The CDR3 extends over 13 amino acids. V shed 5 bases, J shed 6 bases, and the junction held 3 bases outside the gene matches. The germline gives CDR1 SGHVS, CDR2 FQNEAQ.

The rearrangement links TRBV5-1 to TRBJ1-1, with 8 bases fitting TRBD1. This CDR3 has 15 residues. The junction had 5 bases not matched to a gene; V was cut back by 3 bases and J by 1 base. In germline, CDR1 is SGHRS, CDR2 YFSETQ. DNA for the CDR3: TGCGCCAGCAGCTATAGGACAGGGCAGAACACTGAAGCTTTCTTT. As protein: CASSYRTGQNTEAFF.

The chain links TRBV5-1 to TRBJ2-3; a weak D match, TRBD2 (7 bases). The CDR3 length is 16 residues. The germline gives CDR1 SGHRS, CDR2 YFSETQ. The V and J ends lost 0 bases and 4 bases respectively, with 15 bases between them. The CDR3 region has the DNA TGCGCCAGCAGCTTGGTTCGGGGGGACATGGCAGATACGCAGTATTTT. Translated: CASSLVRGDMADTQYF.

The chain uses TRBV27 and TRBJ2-7; 8 bases fit TRBD1. Germline CDR1 reads MNHEY; CDR2 reads SMNVEV (reference sequence). The junction had 6 bases not matched to a gene; V was cut back by 5 bases and J by 0 bases. The CDR3 is 15 residues long. The CDR3 DNA sequence: TGTGCCAGCAGTCCCAGGGGGCCGCGCTCCTACGAGCAGTACTTC. This codes for CASSPRGPRSYEQYF.

The CDR3 DNA reads TGTGCCAGCAGACCCTCAACCCCCTACGAGCAGTACTTC. Translation: CASRPSTPYEQYF. The V call is TRBV28, the J call TRBJ2-5, with D hard to call. The J call is in doubt because the DNA end fits TRBJ2-7 better. The CDR3 runs 13 residues. Germline loops: CDR1 MDHEN, CDR2 SYDVKM.

The V gene is TRBV6-6, the J gene TRBJ1-1; 7 nucleotides match TRBD1. V shed 0 bases and J 10 bases; nucleotides not matched to a gene: 11. Germline lookup yields CDR1 MNHNY and CDR2 SVGAGI (reference sequence). The CDR3 length is 15 residues. Here the CDR3 reads CASSYSRGEGGGAFF. CDR3 DNA: TGTGCCAGCAGTTACTCTCGCGGGGAAGGGGGCGGAGCTTTCTTT.

The rearrangement joins TRBV30 to TRBJ2-7; D is uncertain. CDR1 and CDR2 from the germline V gene are GTSNPN and SVGIG (reference sequence). The CDR3 consists of 12 residues. With 8 bases removed from V and 5 bases from J, the gap between germline ends came to 16 bases. The CDR3 protein is CAIGSWQNEQYF. Here the CDR3 DNA reads TGTGCCATCGGGTCTTGGCAAAACGAGCAGTACTTC. Filled out from reference TRBV30 and TRBJ2-7, the complete variable domain reads SQTIHQWPATLVQPVGSPLSLECTVEGTSNPNLYWYRQAAGRGLQLLFYSVGIGQISSEVPQNLSASRPQDRQFILSSKKLLLSDSGFYLCAIGSWQNEQYFGPGTRLTVT.

The CDR3 protein is CASSRQGAYGYTF. The CDR3 region has the DNA TGTGCCAGCAGTCGACAGGGGGCCTATGGCTACACCTTC. This chain uses TRBV2 with TRBJ1-2; 10 bases are a match to TRBD1. This CDR3 is built from 13 residues. With 5 bases clipped from V and 4 bases from J, the junction kept 1 base outside the gene matches. Germline V lookup: CDR1 SNHLY, CDR2 FYNNEI.

The chain recombines TRBV30 with TRBJ1-2; D is unclear. There are 14 residues in the CDR3. Germline assignment: CDR1 GTSNPN and CDR2 SVGIG (reference sequence). The ends were cut back, 3 bases at V and 8 bases at J, with 19 bases in the middle. The CDR3 region is CAWRPLVSARGYTF. CDR3 in DNA: TGTGCCTGGAGGCCATTGGTGTCAGCGAGGGGCTACACCTTC.

With regard to this clone: At one end the junction does not follow the germline gene, possibly because of a read error. This chain joins TRBV6-5 and TRBJ2-3; 9 nucleotides align to TRBD2. The CDR3 totals 14 residues. Germline V CDR1 and CDR2: MNHEY, SVGAGI. For the CDR3, the DNA is TGTGCCAGCAGCCCAGCGGGAGGAACAGAAACGCAGTATTTT. Residues: CASSPAGGTETQYF.

The V gene is TRBV6-5, the J gene TRBJ2-7, with D maybe TRBD1 (6 bases). V gave up 5 bases and J gave up 1 base, with 12 bases separating them. Germline CDR1 MNHEY, CDR2 SVGAGI. The CDR3 totals 14 residues. CDR3 nucleotide sequence: TGTGCCAGCAGTCAACAGGGCCCTTCCTACGAGCAGTACTTC. It is translated as CASSQQGPSYEQYF.

This chain links TRBV30 with TRBJ1-6; perhaps TRBD1 as D (6 bases). Germline V gene data show CDR1 as GTSNPN and CDR2 as SVGIG (reference sequence). Trimming pared 3 bases from V and 0 bases from J, leaving 12 bases between. CDR3 length: 16 residues. The DNA of the CDR3 is TGTGCCTGGAGGGGGGGGGCGAGCTCCTATAATTCACCCCTCCACTTT. It translates to CAWRGGASSYNSPLHF.

The chain combines TRBV7-9 with TRBJ1-1, with 8 nucleotides matching TRBD1. Germline assignment: CDR1 SEHNR and CDR2 FQNEAQ (reference sequence). CDR3 size: 15 residues. The ends lost 5 bases at V and 4 bases at J; junction bases unmatched: 9. The CDR3 reads CASSMEDRAPTEAFF. In DNA, the CDR3 is TGTGCCAGCAGCATGGAGGACAGGGCCCCCACTGAAGCTTTCTTT.